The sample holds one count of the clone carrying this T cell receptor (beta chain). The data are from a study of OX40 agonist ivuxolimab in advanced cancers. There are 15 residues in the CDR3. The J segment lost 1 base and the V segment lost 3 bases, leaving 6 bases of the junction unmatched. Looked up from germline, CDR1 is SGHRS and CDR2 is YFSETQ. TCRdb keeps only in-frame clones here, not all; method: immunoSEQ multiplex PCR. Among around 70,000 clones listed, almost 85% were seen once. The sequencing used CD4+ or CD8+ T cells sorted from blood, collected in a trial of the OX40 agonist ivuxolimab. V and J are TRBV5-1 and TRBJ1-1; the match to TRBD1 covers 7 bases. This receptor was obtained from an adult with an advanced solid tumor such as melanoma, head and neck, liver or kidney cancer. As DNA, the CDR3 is TGCGCCAGCAGCTGGGCCGGACAGGCGAACACTGAAGCTTTCTTT. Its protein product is CASSWAGQANTEAFF.